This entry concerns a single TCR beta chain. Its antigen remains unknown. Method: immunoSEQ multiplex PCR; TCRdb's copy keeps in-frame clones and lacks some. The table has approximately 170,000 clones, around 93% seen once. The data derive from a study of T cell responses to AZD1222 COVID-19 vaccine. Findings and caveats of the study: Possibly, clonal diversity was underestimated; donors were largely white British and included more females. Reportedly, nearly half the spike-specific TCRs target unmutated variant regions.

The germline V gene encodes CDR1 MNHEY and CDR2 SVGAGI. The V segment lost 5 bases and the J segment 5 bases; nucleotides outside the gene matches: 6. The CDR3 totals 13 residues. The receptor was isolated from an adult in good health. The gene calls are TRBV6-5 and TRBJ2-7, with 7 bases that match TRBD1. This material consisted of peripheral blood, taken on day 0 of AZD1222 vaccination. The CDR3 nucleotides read TGTGCCAGCAGTACGACAGGGTTCCACGAGCAGTACTTC. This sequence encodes CASSTTGFHEQYF.